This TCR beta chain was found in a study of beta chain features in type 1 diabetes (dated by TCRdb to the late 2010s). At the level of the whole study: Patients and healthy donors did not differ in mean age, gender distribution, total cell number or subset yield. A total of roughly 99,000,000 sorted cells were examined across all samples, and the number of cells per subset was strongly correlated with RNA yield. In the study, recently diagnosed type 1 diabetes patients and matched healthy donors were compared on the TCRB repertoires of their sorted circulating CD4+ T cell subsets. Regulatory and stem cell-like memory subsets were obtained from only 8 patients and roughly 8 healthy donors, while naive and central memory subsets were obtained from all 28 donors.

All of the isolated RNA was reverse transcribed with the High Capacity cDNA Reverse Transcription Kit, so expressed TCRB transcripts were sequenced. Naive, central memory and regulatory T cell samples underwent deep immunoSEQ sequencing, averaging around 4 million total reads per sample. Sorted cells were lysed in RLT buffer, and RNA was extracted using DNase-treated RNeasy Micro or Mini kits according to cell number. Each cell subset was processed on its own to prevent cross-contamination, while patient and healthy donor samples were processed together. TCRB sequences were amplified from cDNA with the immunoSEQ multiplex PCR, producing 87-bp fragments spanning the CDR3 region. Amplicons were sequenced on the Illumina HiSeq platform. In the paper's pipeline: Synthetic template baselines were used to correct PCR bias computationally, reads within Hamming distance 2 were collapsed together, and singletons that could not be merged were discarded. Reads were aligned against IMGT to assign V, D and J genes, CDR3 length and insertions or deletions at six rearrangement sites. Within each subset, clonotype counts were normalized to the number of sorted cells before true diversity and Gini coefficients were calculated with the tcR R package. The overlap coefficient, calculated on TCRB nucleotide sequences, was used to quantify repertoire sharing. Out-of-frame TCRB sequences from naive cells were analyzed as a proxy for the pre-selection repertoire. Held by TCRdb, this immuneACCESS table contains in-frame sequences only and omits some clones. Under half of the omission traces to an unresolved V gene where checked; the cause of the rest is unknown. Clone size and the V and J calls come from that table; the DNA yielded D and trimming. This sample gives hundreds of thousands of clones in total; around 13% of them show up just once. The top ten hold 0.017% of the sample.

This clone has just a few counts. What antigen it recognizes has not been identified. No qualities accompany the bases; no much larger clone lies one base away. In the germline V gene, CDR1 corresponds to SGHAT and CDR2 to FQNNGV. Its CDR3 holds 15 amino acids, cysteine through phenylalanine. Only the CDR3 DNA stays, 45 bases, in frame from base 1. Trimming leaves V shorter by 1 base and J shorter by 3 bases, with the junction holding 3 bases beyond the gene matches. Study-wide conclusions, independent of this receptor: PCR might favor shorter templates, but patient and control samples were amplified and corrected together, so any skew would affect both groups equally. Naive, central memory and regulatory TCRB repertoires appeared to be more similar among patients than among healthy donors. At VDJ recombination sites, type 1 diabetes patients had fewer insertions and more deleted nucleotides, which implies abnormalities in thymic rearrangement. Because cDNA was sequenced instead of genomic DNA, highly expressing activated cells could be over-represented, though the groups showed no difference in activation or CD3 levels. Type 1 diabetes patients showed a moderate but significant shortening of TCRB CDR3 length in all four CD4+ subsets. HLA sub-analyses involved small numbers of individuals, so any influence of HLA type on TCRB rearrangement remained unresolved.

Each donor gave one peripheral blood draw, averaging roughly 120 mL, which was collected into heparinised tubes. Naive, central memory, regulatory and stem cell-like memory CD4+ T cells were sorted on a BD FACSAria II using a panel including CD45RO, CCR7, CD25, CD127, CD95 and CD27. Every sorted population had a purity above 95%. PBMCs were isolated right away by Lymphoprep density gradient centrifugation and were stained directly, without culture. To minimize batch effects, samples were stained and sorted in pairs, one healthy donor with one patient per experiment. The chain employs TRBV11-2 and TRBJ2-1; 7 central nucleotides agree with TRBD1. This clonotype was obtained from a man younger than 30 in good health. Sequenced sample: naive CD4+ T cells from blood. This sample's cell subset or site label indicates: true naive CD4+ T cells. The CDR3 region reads CASSLVQGVYNEQFF. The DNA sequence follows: TGTGCCAGCAGCTTAGTTCAGGGGGTCTACAATGAGCAGTTCTTC.